This record covers a single T cell receptor beta chain. TCRdb keeps only in-frame clones here, not all; method: immunoSEQ multiplex PCR. The table records 110,000 to 150,000 clones, about 92% of them present only once. This sample is drawn from a study of T cell responses to AZD1222 COVID-19 vaccine. Study in general: Pooling covered second doses at about 4 or about 12 weeks.

CDR1 is MNHEY, CDR2 SMNVEV, per germline (reference sequence). V was clipped by 0 bases and J by 2 bases, with 10 bases between them. The CDR3 sequence is 15 residues long. This clonotype originated in an adult in good health. This chain links TRBV27 with TRBJ1-1, with D perhaps matching TRBD1 (6 bases). Sequencing used peripheral blood, obtained on day 0 of AZD1222 vaccination. CDR3 sequence: CASSLSSRGNTEAFF. Written as DNA, the CDR3 is TGTGCCAGCAGTTTATCGTCCAGGGGAAACACTGAAGCTTTCTTT.